This T cell receptor (beta chain) emerged from a study of T cell repertoires in cytomegalovirus infection. Notes on the study in general: Across the ex vivo response, the dominant clonotypes were HLA-C-restricted CMV-specific TCR beta clonotypes.

CDR1 and CDR2 from the germline V gene are SGHVS and FQNEAQ. Trimming took off 6 bases at V and 4 bases at J, with 18 bases between the two ends. This CDR3 has 16 residues. TCRdb used MiXCR to reprocess the reads, holding one entry per CDR3 protein. The sample consists of about 830,000 distinct CDR3 sequences, around a third of them appearing once. The sample holds many counts of this clonotype. The antigen remains unidentified. Sample: cultured CD8+ T cells from PBMCs, taken from culture after CMV antigen stimulation. The rearrangement joins TRBV7-8 to TRBJ2-2, with D uncertain. The origin of this receptor is a human donor in good health (CMV status not recorded). Some clones in this sample may be carry-over from other donors' samples. Written as DNA, the CDR3 is TGTGCCAGCAGTCTTGAGAGGCAGGCTGTCACCGGGGAGCTGTTTTTT. It encodes CASSLERQAVTGELFF.